Sequencing of this TCR beta chain was carried out in a study of neurological immune-mediated disorders. The ends lost 5 bases at V and 2 bases at J; junction bases unmatched: 7. The CDR3 loop spans 14 amino acids. Germline V CDR1 and CDR2: DFQATT, SNEGSKA (reference sequence). Stored at -80 C, 2 million PBMCs were the source of the unsorted libraries. TCRdb fed the 5' RACE reads into MiXCR, producing one record per CDR3 protein. This sample has some 57,000 distinct CDR3 sequences, with 3% to 4% found just once. This clonotype was counted many times. Sequenced input: PBMCs. This sequence originates from a woman aged 55-75 years with multiple sclerosis. This chain connects TRBV20-1 to TRBJ2-3; 7 bases map to TRBD2. The CDR3 DNA reads TGCAGTGCTCCGGGACTAAGTAACACAGATACGCAGTATTTT. Protein product: CSAPGLSNTDTQYF.